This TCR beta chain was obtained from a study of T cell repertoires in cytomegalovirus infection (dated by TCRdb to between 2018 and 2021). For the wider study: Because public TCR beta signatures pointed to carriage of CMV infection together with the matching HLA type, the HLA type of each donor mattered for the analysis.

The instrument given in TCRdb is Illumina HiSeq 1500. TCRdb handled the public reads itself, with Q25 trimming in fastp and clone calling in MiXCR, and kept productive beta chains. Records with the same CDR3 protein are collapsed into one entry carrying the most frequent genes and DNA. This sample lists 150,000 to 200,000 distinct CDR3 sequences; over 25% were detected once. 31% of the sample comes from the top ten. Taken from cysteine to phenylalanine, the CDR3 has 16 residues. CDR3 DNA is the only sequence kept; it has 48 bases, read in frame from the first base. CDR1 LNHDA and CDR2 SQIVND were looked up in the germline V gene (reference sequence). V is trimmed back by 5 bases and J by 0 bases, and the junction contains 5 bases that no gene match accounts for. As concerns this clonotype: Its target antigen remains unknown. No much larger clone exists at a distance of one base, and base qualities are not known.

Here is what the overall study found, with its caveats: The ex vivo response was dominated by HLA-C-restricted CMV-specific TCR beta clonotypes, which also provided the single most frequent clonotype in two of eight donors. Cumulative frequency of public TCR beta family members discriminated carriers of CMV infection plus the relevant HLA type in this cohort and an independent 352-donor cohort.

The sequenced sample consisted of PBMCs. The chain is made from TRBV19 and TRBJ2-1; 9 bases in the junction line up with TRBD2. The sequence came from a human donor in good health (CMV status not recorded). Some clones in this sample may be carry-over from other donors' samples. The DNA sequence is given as TGTGCCAGTAGTGGTAGCGGGGGCCACTCCTACAATGAGCAGTTCTTC. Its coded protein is CASSGSGGHSYNEQFF.